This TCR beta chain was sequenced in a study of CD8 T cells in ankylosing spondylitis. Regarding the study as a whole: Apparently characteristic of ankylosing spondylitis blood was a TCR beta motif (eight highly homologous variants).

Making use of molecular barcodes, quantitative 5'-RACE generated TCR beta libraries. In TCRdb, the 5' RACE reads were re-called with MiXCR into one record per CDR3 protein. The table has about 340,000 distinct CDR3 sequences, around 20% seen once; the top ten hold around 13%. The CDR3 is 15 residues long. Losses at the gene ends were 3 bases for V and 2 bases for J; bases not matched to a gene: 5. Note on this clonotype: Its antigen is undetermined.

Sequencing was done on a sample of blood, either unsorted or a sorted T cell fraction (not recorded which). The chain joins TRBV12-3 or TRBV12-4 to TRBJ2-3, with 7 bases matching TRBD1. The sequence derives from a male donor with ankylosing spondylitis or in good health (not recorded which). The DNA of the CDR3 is TGTGCCAGCAGTTTTGGGGACAGAAACACAGATACGCAGTATTTT. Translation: CASSFGDRNTDTQYF.